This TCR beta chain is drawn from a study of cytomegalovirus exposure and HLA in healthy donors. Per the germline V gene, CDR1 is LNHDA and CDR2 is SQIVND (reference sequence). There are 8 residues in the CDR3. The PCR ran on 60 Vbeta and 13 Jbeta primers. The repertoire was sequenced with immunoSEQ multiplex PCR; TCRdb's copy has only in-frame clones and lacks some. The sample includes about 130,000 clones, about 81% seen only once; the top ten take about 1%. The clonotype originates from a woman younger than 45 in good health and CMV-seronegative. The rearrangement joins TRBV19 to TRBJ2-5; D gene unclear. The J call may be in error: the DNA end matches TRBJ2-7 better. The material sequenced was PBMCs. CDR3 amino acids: CGTNEQYF. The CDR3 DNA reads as TGTGGCACCAACGAGCAGTACTTC.